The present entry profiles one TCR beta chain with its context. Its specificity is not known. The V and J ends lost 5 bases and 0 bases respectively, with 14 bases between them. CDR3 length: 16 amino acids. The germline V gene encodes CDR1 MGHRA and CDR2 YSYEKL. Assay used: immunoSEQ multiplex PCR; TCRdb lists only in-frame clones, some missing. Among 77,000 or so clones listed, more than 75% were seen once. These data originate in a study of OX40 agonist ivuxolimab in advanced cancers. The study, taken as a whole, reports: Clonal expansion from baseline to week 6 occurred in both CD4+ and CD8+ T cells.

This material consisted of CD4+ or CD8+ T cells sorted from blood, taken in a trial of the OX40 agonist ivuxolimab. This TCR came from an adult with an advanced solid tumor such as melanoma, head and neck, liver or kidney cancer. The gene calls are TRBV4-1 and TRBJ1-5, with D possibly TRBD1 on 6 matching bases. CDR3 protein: CASSEGTTYSNQPQHF. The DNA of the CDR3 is TGCGCCAGCAGCGAAGGGACAACTTATAGCAATCAGCCCCAGCATTTT.